This T cell receptor beta chain was recorded in a study of early T cells in non-severe SARS-CoV-2 infection. The study, taken as a whole, reports: Lookups in VDJdb leaned toward anti-spike CD8 responses and missed private and CD4 specificities.

Unique molecular identifiers were added to individual cDNA molecules. TCRdb itself ran the 5' RACE reads through MiXCR, one entry per CDR3 protein. The sample holds around 99,000 distinct CDR3 sequences; approximately 10% are singletons and the top ten take approximately 6.9%. The CDR3 is 15 amino acids. J gave up 5 bases and V 5 bases, and 7 bases lay outside the gene matches. The germline gives CDR1 SGHTA, CDR2 FQGTGA. This clonotype was detected many times. As yet, its antigen is unknown. Material for sequencing was whole blood. The receptor was isolated from an adult who was a healthcare worker with PCR-confirmed SARS-CoV-2 infection or an uninfected control (not recorded which). V usage is TRBV7-3 and J usage is TRBJ2-7; 12 bases align to TRBD1. CDR3 residues: CASSPGTGGFHEQYF. The CDR3 nucleotides are TGTGCCAGCAGCCCGGGGACAGGGGGCTTCCACGAGCAGTACTTC.